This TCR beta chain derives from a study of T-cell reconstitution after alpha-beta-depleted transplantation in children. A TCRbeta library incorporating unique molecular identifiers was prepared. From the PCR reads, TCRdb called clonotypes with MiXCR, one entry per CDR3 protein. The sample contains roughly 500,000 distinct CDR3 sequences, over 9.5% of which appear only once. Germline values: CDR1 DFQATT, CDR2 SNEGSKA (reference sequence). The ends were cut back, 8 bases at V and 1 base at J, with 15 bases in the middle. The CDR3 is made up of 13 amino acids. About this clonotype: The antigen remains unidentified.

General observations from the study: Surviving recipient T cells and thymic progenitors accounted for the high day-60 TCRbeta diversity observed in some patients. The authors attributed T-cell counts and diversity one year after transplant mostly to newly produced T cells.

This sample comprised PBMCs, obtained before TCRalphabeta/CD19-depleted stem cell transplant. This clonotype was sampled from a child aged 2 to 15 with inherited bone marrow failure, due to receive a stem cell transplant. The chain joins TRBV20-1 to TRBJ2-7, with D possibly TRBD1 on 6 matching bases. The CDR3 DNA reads TGCAGTAATAACAGGGTCATTTCCTACGAGCAGTACTTC. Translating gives CSNNRVISYEQYF.